This T cell receptor beta chain is from a study of STAT5B mutations in CD4+ large granular lymphocyte leukemia. Study-level points and caveats: CD4-sorted patient repertoires seemed more clonal than healthy CD4+ repertoires.

Measured with immunoSEQ multiplex PCR; TCRdb has only the in-frame clones, and not every one. This sample has just over 40,000 clones, with 65% to 85% found just once. V shed 4 bases and J shed 2 bases, with 8 bases lying between them. This CDR3 comprises 14 residues. The germline gives CDR1 LNHDA, CDR2 SQIVND (reference sequence). This clone was detected once. Its matching antigen is unknown. This clonotype was sampled from a human donor in good health. The sequenced material came from CD4+ T cells from blood buffy coats. The gene calls are TRBV19 and TRBJ2-2, with unresolved D. The CDR3 coding sequence is TGTGCCAGTAGTACCGCCTACAACACCGGGGAGCTGTTTTTT. Translated: CASSTAYNTGELFF.